One and the same sample provided the 11 T cell receptor beta chains below, sequenced in a study of graft-versus-host responses after intestinal transplantation. Profiling relied on immunoSEQ multiplex PCR, and the TCRdb table lists in-frame clones only, not all of them. The repertoire includes about 98,000 clones, around 83% of them detected once, and 17% sits in the top ten. Their antigen targets remain unknown. This material consisted of unstimulated CD8+ T cells sorted from spleen or lymph node cells, taken before intestinal transplant. Receptor source: a human donor who received an intestinal transplant.

This sequence joins TRBV14 and TRBJ1-1; D gene unclear. V was trimmed by 0 bases and J by 1 base, leaving 9 bases between them. The CDR3 sequence is 15 residues long. Germline CDR1 is SGHDN and CDR2 is FVKESK. CDR3 DNA: TGTGCCAGCAGCCAAGAGGCAGGCGCGAACACTGAAGCTTTCTTT. Its translation: CASSQEAGANTEAFF.

The V gene is TRBV7-9, the J gene TRBJ2-4; 8 bases align to TRBD2. Germline CDR1 is SEHNR and CDR2 is FQNEAQ (reference sequence). J lost 0 bases, V lost 6 bases, and 7 bases had no gene match. The CDR3 consists of 16 residues. As DNA, the CDR3 is TGTGCCAGCAGTATCGCGGGGGGCCTAGCCAAAAACATTCAGTACTTC. It codes for CASSIAGGLAKNIQYF.

Note on this clone: The same CDR3 arises from other DNA sequences in this sample as well. The chain recombines TRBV21-1 with TRBJ1-2; the table's D call, TRBD1, was not checked against the DNA. TRBV21-1 is annotated as a pseudogene. The CDR3 is 14 amino acids. The CDR3 is CASCDRGQDYGYTF. The CDR3 bases are TGTGCCAGCTGTGACAGGGGGCAAGACTATGGCTACACCTTC.

This clone was seen just once. This sequence joins TRBV18 and TRBJ1-1; a weak D match, TRBD1 (5 bases). This CDR3 has 17 residues. Trimming left V 2 bases short and J 0 bases short, with 16 bases between. Germline V CDR1 and CDR2: KGHSH, LQKENI. CDR3: CASSPRRYTDMNTEAFF. Here the CDR3 DNA reads TGTGCCAGCTCACCAAGGCGGTATACGGACATGAACACTGAAGCTTTCTTT.

The chain employs TRBV28 and TRBJ1-2; TRBD1 matches at 8 bases. Germline lookup yields CDR1 MDHEN and CDR2 SYDVKM. The CDR3 spans 17 residues. Trimming removed 7 bases from V and 7 bases from J; junction bases left unmatched: 20. CDR3: CASTFTPFYRGIGGYTF. In nucleotides, the CDR3 is TGTGCCAGCACCTTTACCCCCTTTTACAGGGGGATAGGTGGCTACACCTTC.

The chain recombines TRBV19 with TRBJ2-7; D unclear. Germline V CDR1 and CDR2: LNHDA, SQIVND (reference sequence). The CDR3 has 13 amino acids. V lost 0 bases, J lost 2 bases, and 5 bases lay in between. CDR3 residues: CASSIDDTYEQYF. The CDR3 nucleotides are TGTGCCAGTAGTATAGACGACACCTACGAGCAGTACTTC. Full variable domain (rest looked up from reference TRBV19 and TRBJ2-7): DGGITQSPKYLFRKEGQNVTLSCEQNLNHDAMYWYRQDPGQGLRLIYYSQIVNDFQKGDIAEGYSVSREKKESFPLTVTSAQKNPTAFYLCASSIDDTYEQYFGPGTRLTVT.

The table lists this clone with a count of one. The chain uses TRBV25-1 and TRBJ2-1; 12 bases agree with TRBD2. V lost 1 base to trimming and J lost 8 bases; unmatched junction nucleotides: 9. The CDR3 totals 17 residues. Germline V gene data show CDR1 as MGHDK and CDR2 as SYGVNS. Written as DNA, the CDR3 is TGTGCCAGCAGTGAATTCTTCGTGACTAGCGGGAGTGATGAGCAGTTCTTC. Translated: CASSEFFVTSGSDEQFF.

This chain joins TRBV11-2 and TRBJ2-1; D uncertain. This CDR3 has 14 amino acids. Germline values: CDR1 SGHAT, CDR2 FQNNGV. Trimming took 0 bases from V and 9 from J, leaving 12 bases between them. The CDR3 reads CASSLDRFLFEQFF. Written as DNA, the CDR3 is TGTGCCAGCAGCTTAGACAGGTTCCTGTTTGAGCAGTTCTTC.

In DNA, the CDR3 is TGTGCCAGCAGCCAAGATTTGGTAGACTGGGTGGAAGAGCAGTACTTC. Its protein is CASSQDLVDWVEEQYF. The chain couples TRBV4-2 to TRBJ2-7; D remains unclear. This CDR3 region has 16 residues. Trimming left V 0 bases short and J 7 bases short, with 19 bases between. Germline values: CDR1 LGHNA, CDR2 YNFKEQ.

The V call is TRBV7-6, the J call TRBJ2-3; 9 bases fit TRBD2. The germline CDR1 and CDR2 sequences are SGHVS and FNYEAQ. The CDR3 has 16 amino acids. Trimming cost V 6 bases and J 2 bases; bases outside gene matches: 9. As DNA, the CDR3 is TGTGCCAGCAGTTTCCCTTTAGCGGGAGACACAGATACGCAGTATTTT. As protein: CASSFPLAGDTDTQYF.

This chain uses TRBV6-6 with TRBJ2-1, with TRBD2 identical over 9 bases. CDR3 length equals 14 residues. Germline CDR1 reads MNHNY; CDR2 reads SVGAGI (reference sequence). V trimming: 3 bases; J trimming: 9 bases; junction bases outside the gene matches: 6. The CDR3 region has the DNA TGTGCCAGCAGTTATGGCGGGGGGGCGGGTGAGCAGTTCTTC. Encoded protein: CASSYGGGAGEQFF.